The clone carrying this T cell receptor beta chain was recorded many times. The antigen remains undetermined. The identical CDR3 is also encoded by other nucleotide sequences in the sample. The data are from a study of shared clonotypes between healthy human individuals. Donation came from healthy HIV-negative adults that had no recent acute infections or vaccinations. Germline CDR1 and CDR2: SEHNR and FQNEAQ (reference sequence). The CDR3 runs 14 residues. V was clipped by 3 bases and J by 8 bases; unmatched bases: 3. TCRdb's table, derived via immunoSEQ multiplex PCR, lists solely in-frame clones and lacks some. The sample lists 850,000 to 1,100,000 clones, roughly 80% occurring once. Findings of the study overall: Among several donors, approximately 5.4% of naive CD4 clonotypes were found in common. Compared with clonotypes that all four donors shared, non-shared clonotypes had lower generation probabilities. Investigators collected only blood, and repertoires in tissues likely differ.

The source of this sequence is a man between 18 and 29 years old in good health. Some clones in this sample may be carry-over from other donors' samples. The sequenced sample consisted of memory CD4+ T cells from PBMCs. Subset given: CD45RA-negative fraction. The genes are TRBV7-9 and TRBJ1-4; 10 nucleotides line up with TRBD1. In nucleotides, the CDR3 is TGTGCCAGCAGCTTGGGGACAGGGGACGAAAAACTGTTTTTT. Its protein product is CASSLGTGDEKLFF.